This entry concerns a single T cell receptor beta chain. Its cognate antigen has yet to be identified. Base qualities were left out, and no much larger clone turns up one base away. The data were taken from a study of patients and donors after allogeneic stem cell transplantation (dated by TCRdb to about 2020). Library method: RT-PCR. The sequencer was a NextSeq 550. In-frame beta chains were kept once TCRdb had trimmed the public reads at Q25 with fastp and called clones with MiXCR. Entries that share a CDR3 protein sequence are merged under the most common genes and DNA. For this sample the table gives approximately 24,000 distinct CDR3 sequences, of which approximately 43% were detected only once. Of the sample, about three quarters falls within the top ten clones. Spanning cysteine to phenylalanine, the CDR3 consists of 13 amino acids. Here the CDR3 DNA is all that survives: 39 bases in frame from base 1. Trimming takes 8 bases from V and 0 bases from J, and the germline ends sit 10 bases apart.

The sample taken for sequencing was blood, either unsorted or a sorted T cell fraction (not recorded which). The receptor's source is a human donor who was either an allogeneic HSCT recipient or a stem cell or donor lymphocyte infusion donor (not recorded which). It is not recorded whose cells these are; they may come from a transplant donor. The chain links TRBV12-3 or TRBV12-4 with TRBJ1-1; the D segment cannot be called with confidence. The DNA reads as follows: TGTGCCAGCTATCTGAATATGAACACTGAAGCTTTCTTT. The translation is CASYLNMNTEAFF.